The 24 T cell receptor beta chains below all came from one sample that was sequenced in a study of blood T cell repertoires in COVID-19. Clones were read by immunoSEQ multiplex PCR, and TCRdb kept only the in-frame ones, dropping some. The sample has 270,000 or so clones, over 85% seen once. The source material was peripheral blood. Every receptor here comes from a young woman with COVID-19, enrolled during active disease.

This chain joins TRBV9 and TRBJ1-1, with TRBD1 identical over 7 bases. Trimming took 8 bases from V and 6 from J; bases not matched to a gene: 4. Germline V gene lookup returns CDR1 SGDLS and CDR2 YYNGEE. This CDR3 contains 11 residues. This chain's CDR3 is CASGQGAEAFF. The DNA for the CDR3 is TGTGCCAGTGGGCAGGGGGCTGAAGCTTTCTTT.

The chain has TRBV3-1 (or the pseudogene TRBV3-2) and TRBJ1-3; D gene ambiguous. The CDR3 runs 13 residues. The V gene lost 4 bases and the J gene lost 0 bases, with 4 bases spanning the gap. The germline V gene encodes CDR1 LGHDT and CDR2 YNNKEL (reference sequence). CDR3 DNA: TGTGCCAGCAGCCCTAGCTCTGGAAACACCATATATTTT. It yields the protein CASSPSSGNTIYF.

The V gene is TRBV7-8, the J gene TRBJ1-4, with 8 nucleotides matching TRBD1. V trimming: 1 base; J trimming: 5 bases; junction bases outside the gene matches: 6. There are 16 residues in the CDR3. Germline loops: CDR1 SGHVS, CDR2 FQNEAQ. The CDR3 DNA reads as TGTGCCAGCAGCTTAGAAAGGACAGGGTTGAATGAAAAACTGTTTTTT. It encodes CASSLERTGLNEKLFF. Complete variable domain (other parts from reference TRBV7-8 and TRBJ1-4): GAGVSQSPRYKVAKRGQDVALRCDPISGHVSLFWYQQALGQGPEFLTYFQNEAQLDKSGLPSDRFFAERPEGSVSTLKIQRTQQEDSAVYLCASSLERTGLNEKLFFGSGTQLSVL.

The CDR3 reads CASTPLTGMGQPQHF. The CDR3 DNA follows: TGTGCCAGTACCCCCCTGACAGGAATGGGTCAGCCCCAGCATTTT. V is TRBV19 and J is TRBJ1-5; D is possibly TRBD1 (6 bases). V lost 7 bases to trimming and J lost 6 bases, with 19 bases between them. The CDR3 totals 15 residues. Germline CDR1 reads LNHDA; CDR2 reads SQIVND (reference sequence).

The J gene is TRBJ1-5, the V gene TRBV7-6; TRBD1 might be the D (5 bases). The V gene lost 1 base and the J gene lost 6 bases, with 13 bases spanning the gap. The length of the CDR3 is 15 residues. Germline V CDR1 and CDR2: SGHVS, FNYEAQ. CDR3: CASSLGAGFGQPQHF. DNA of the CDR3: TGTGCCAGCAGCTTAGGGGCAGGGTTTGGTCAGCCCCAGCATTTT.

The chain joins TRBV4-2 to TRBJ2-1; tentatively, D is TRBD1 (6 bases). V was cut by 0 bases and J by 8 bases, with 8 bases left in between. The CDR3 contains 13 residues. Germline V gives CDR1 LGHNA, CDR2 YNFKEQ. The CDR3 bases are TGTGCCAGCAGCCAAGACTCAGGGGATGAGCAGTTCTTC. It encodes CASSQDSGDEQFF.

The chain recombines TRBV12-2 with TRBJ2-3; the table's TRBD2 call for D was not verified on the DNA. TRBV12-2 is a pseudogene segment. The CDR3 is 16 residues long. The CDR3 DNA sequence: TGTGCAAGTCGCTTGAATTTCCGACTAGCGGGGGGGGTGCAGTATTTT. It translates to CASRLNFRLAGGVQYF.

V gene TRBV3-1 (or the pseudogene TRBV3-2) combines with J gene TRBJ2-1; tentatively, D is TRBD2 (5 bases). This CDR3 comprises 14 residues. The V and J ends lost 6 bases and 6 bases respectively, with 15 bases between them. The germline CDR1 and CDR2 sequences are LGHDT and YNNKEL (reference sequence). This CDR3 reads CASSLRGLPNEQFF. For the CDR3, the DNA is TGTGCCAGCAGTCTACGCGGACTGCCCAATGAGCAGTTCTTC.

This clone occurred once. This rearrangement joins TRBV20-1 to TRBJ2-5; no clear D. Germline V CDR1 and CDR2: DFQATT, SNEGSKA (reference sequence). Trimming removed 6 bases at V and 7 bases at J, with 12 bases between. This CDR3 is built from 11 residues. DNA for the CDR3: TGCAGTGCCTTGGCCGATGGGACCCAGTACTTC. Amino acid sequence: CSALADGTQYF.

The chain employs TRBV18 and TRBJ1-3; D not resolved. This CDR3 is built from 21 residues. V lost 2 bases and J lost 4, with 30 bases in between. Germline CDR1 is KGHSH and CDR2 is LQKENI. CDR3 protein: CASSPNLPTQTTAKWGNTIYF. The CDR3, as DNA: TGTGCCAGCTCACCAAACCTACCTACTCAGACAACCGCCAAGTGGGGAAACACCATATATTTT.

The chain joins TRBV11-2 to TRBJ1-5; 8 bases are shared with TRBD1. Germline-derived CDR1 and CDR2 are SGHAT and FQNNGV. V dropped 4 bases and J dropped 4; count of bases not matched to a gene: 9. The CDR3 loop spans 16 amino acids. This CDR3 reads CASSWGDRGANQPQHF. DNA of the CDR3: TGTGCCAGCAGCTGGGGAGACAGGGGAGCTAATCAGCCCCAGCATTTT.

The chain is built from TRBV7-2 and TRBJ2-5; TRBD2 might be the D (6 bases). The V end lost 2 bases, the J end lost 5 bases, and 12 bases lay between the germline ends. The CDR3 contains 14 residues. Germline V gene lookup returns CDR1 SGHTA and CDR2 FQGNSA. CDR3 residues: CASSLNGGSETQYF. The DNA of the CDR3 is TGTGCCAGCAGCTTAAATGGGGGGTCCGAGACCCAGTACTTC.

The chain employs TRBV29-1 and TRBJ1-4; TRBD1 is a possible D gene (6 bases). This CDR3 is 15 amino acids long. Trimming left V 4 bases short and J 6 bases short, with 18 bases between. Germline CDR1 SQVTM, CDR2 ANQGSEA. The CDR3 reads CSVAPPGQIDEKLFF. The CDR3 DNA reads as TGCAGCGTTGCTCCTCCGGGACAAATAGATGAAAAACTGTTTTTT. Variable domain in full (rest from reference TRBV29-1 and TRBJ1-4): SAVISQKPSRDICQRGTSLTIQCQVDSQVTMMFWYRQQPGQSLTLIATANQGSEATYESGFVIDKFPISRPNLTFSTLTVSNMSPEDSSIYLCSVAPPGQIDEKLFFGSGTQLSVL.

The V gene is TRBV6-5, the J gene TRBJ1-5; D unclear. In germline, CDR1 is MNHEY, CDR2 SVGAGI. V lost 7 bases and J 1 base, leaving 14 bases between the germline ends. The CDR3 consists of 15 residues. The CDR3 nucleotides are TGTGCCAGCAATACTCAGACTTGGAGCAATCAGCCCCAGCATTTT. Its protein product is CASNTQTWSNQPQHF.

The gene calls are TRBV4-2 and TRBJ1-5; D ambiguous. Germline CDR1 is LGHNA and CDR2 is YNFKEQ. The CDR3 is 14 residues long. The V end lost 0 bases, the J end lost 5 bases, and 8 bases lay between the germline ends. The CDR3, as DNA: TGTGCCAGCAGCCAAGACGGTCCTTATCAGCCCCAGCATTTT. Its translation is CASSQDGPYQPQHF.

The CDR3: CASSLQGMVHGYTF. In nucleotides, the CDR3 is TGTGCCAGTAGTTTACAGGGGATGGTCCATGGCTACACCTTC. The chain combines TRBV19 with TRBJ1-2; 7 bases match TRBD1. The CDR3 runs to 14 residues. The V gene end was trimmed by 5 bases and the J gene end by 6 bases; junction bases not matched to a gene: 9. Germline CDR1 LNHDA, CDR2 SQIVND (reference sequence).

The chain combines TRBV20-1 with TRBJ1-2, with 8 nucleotides matching TRBD1. The CDR3 length is 13 residues. Trimming cost V 3 bases and J 5 bases; bases outside gene matches: 5. Germline assignment: CDR1 DFQATT and CDR2 SNEGSKA (reference sequence). The CDR3 DNA follows: TGCAGTGCTAGTGTCCGGACAGGGTATGGCTACACCTTC. This sequence encodes CSASVRTGYGYTF.

The rearrangement links TRBV4-1 to TRBJ1-1; D not resolved. In germline, CDR1 is MGHRA, CDR2 YSYEKL. V shed 8 bases and J shed 7 bases, with 17 bases lying between them. The length of the CDR3 is 13 residues. CDR3 sequence: CASGRLGTDEAFF. For the CDR3, the DNA is TGCGCCAGCGGGAGGTTGGGAACCGATGAAGCTTTCTTT.

V is TRBV19 and J is TRBJ2-5; TRBD1 matches 9 bases. The germline gives CDR1 LNHDA, CDR2 SQIVND (reference sequence). CDR3 length: 16 residues. Germline trimming cut 5 bases from V and 4 bases from J; bases unmatched to any gene: 11. In nucleotides, the CDR3 is TGTGCCAGTAGTTGGGGACAGGGAGGAGGTGGAGAGACCCAGTACTTC. Amino acids: CASSWGQGGGGETQYF.

J is TRBJ2-5 and V is TRBV5-1; 8 bases fit TRBD2. Germline V lookup: CDR1 SGHRS, CDR2 YFSETQ. The CDR3 extends over 15 amino acids. Trimming cost V 1 base and J 5 bases; bases outside gene matches: 7. In DNA, the CDR3 is TGCGCCAGCAGCTTGTTCGGGGGGGTTTTCGAGACCCAGTACTTC. It translates to CASSLFGGVFETQYF.

The table lists this clone with a few counts. The rearrangement links TRBV7-8 to TRBJ2-3; 7 nucleotides align to TRBD2. V was pared by 7 bases and J by 2 bases, with 9 bases of the junction left unmatched. This CDR3 contains 15 residues. Looked up from germline, CDR1 is SGHVS and CDR2 is FQNEAQ. The DNA for the CDR3 is TGTGCCAGCACCGACAGCGGGGCTGACACAGATACGCAGTATTTT. Protein sequence: CASTDSGADTDTQYF.

The chain carries TRBV5-8 and TRBJ2-3, with TRBD1 matching 8 bases. There are 16 residues in the CDR3. V was pared by 5 bases and J by 0 bases, with 8 bases of the junction left unmatched. Germline CDR1 reads SGHTS; CDR2 reads YDEGEE. CDR3 loop: CASSFSQGASTDTQYF. In nucleotides, the CDR3 is TGTGCCAGCAGTTTTTCCCAGGGGGCTAGCACAGATACGCAGTATTTT.

This clone was seen a handful of times. CDR3: CASSWTSGGAGDTQYF. For the CDR3, the DNA is TGTGCCAGCAGCTGGACTAGCGGGGGAGCTGGAGATACGCAGTATTTT. The V gene is TRBV7-9, the J gene TRBJ2-3; TRBD2 matches at 13 bases. Germline assignment: CDR1 SEHNR and CDR2 FQNEAQ (reference sequence). CDR3 length equals 16 residues. Trimming took 4 bases from V and 5 from J; bases not matched to a gene: 6. Filled out from reference TRBV7-9 and TRBJ2-3, the complete variable domain reads DTGVSQNPRHKITKRGQNVTFRCDPISEHNRLYWYRQTLGQGPEFLTYFQNEAQLEKSRLLSDRFSAERPKGSFSTLEIQRTEQGDSAMYLCASSWTSGGAGDTQYFGPGTRLTVL.

The CDR3: CASSSPTGSEQYF. In DNA, the CDR3 is TGTGCCAGCAGCTCTCCGACAGGGTCCGAGCAGTACTTC. This sequence joins TRBV7-9 and TRBJ2-7; 7 bases align to TRBD1. V lost 4 bases, J lost 6 bases, and 6 bases stayed unmatched. The CDR3 spans 13 residues. The germline V gene has CDR1 SEHNR and CDR2 FQNEAQ (reference sequence). Together with reference TRBV7-9 and TRBJ2-7, the CDR3 gives the full variable domain: DTGVSQNPRHKITKRGQNVTFRCDPISEHNRLYWYRQTLGQGPEFLTYFQNEAQLEKSRLLSDRFSAERPKGSFSTLEIQRTEQGDSAMYLCASSSPTGSEQYFGPGTRLTVT.